These 9 T cell receptor beta chains originate from one sample sequenced in a study of CD8 T cells in Susac syndrome. Reverse transcription of 0.5 to 1 ug RNA was carried out with random hexamers. MiXCR, applied by TCRdb to the immunoSEQ multiplex PCR reads, yields one record per CDR3 protein. The sample yields about 120,000 distinct CDR3 sequences, around 94% seen once. The sequenced sample consisted of CD8+ T cells from PBMCs. The receptors were gathered from a human donor with Susac syndrome.

The chain has TRBV12-3 or TRBV12-4 and TRBJ1-5; D is undetermined. The germline V and J ends were trimmed by 2 bases and 8 bases, with 7 bases remaining between them. CDR3 size: 12 residues. CDR3 DNA: TGTGCCAGCAGTTTAACAAGGGAGCCCCAGCATTTT. Translating gives CASSLTREPQHF.

CDR3 in amino acids: CASSSRGGESNEQYF. The CDR3, as DNA: TGCGCCAGCAGCTCCCGGGGAGGGGAGAGCAACGAGCAGTACTTC. This sequence joins TRBV5-1 and TRBJ2-7; TRBD2 agrees at 7 bases. The CDR3 is made up of 15 amino acids. The germline V gene has CDR1 SGHRS and CDR2 YFSETQ. Unmatched junction bases numbered 11, after V lost 3 bases and J lost 5 bases.

J is TRBJ2-2 and V is TRBV4-3; D may be TRBD1 (6 bases). In germline, CDR1 is LGHNA, CDR2 YSLEER. CDR3 size: 14 residues. Deletions cut 0 bases from V and 4 bases from J, with 6 bases between. The chain's CDR3 is CASSQDRGTGELFF. DNA of the CDR3: TGCGCCAGCAGCCAAGACAGGGGCACCGGGGAGCTGTTTTTT.

V gene TRBV7-8 combines with J gene TRBJ1-6, with D possibly being TRBD1 (5 bases). Germline values: CDR1 SGHVS, CDR2 FQNEAQ. Trimming left V 3 bases short and J 10 bases short, with 13 bases between. CDR3 length: 14 amino acids. CDR3 loop: CASSLGGLGSPLHF. For the CDR3, the DNA is TGTGCCAGCAGCTTGGGGGGGTTAGGATCACCCCTCCACTTT.

The gene calls are TRBV5-6 and TRBJ1-5; 9 bases line up with TRBD1. CDR1 and CDR2 (germline): SGHDT, YYEEEE. Losses at the gene ends were 3 bases for V and 4 bases for J; bases not matched to a gene: 8. The CDR3 runs to 16 residues. CDR3: CASSSGGQGGNQPQHF. CDR3 bases: TGTGCCAGCAGCTCTGGGGGACAGGGTGGTAATCAGCCCCAGCATTTT.

The CDR3 coding sequence is TGCGCCAGCAGCTTTGGGTCCTCAGGCACAGATACGCAGTATTTT. Translated, it gives CASSFGSSGTDTQYF. The chain combines TRBV5-1 with TRBJ2-3; D unresolved. This CDR3 has 15 residues. Germline V CDR1 and CDR2: SGHRS, YFSETQ. The V and J ends lost 2 bases and 1 base respectively, with 11 bases between them.

The chain couples TRBV5-4 to TRBJ1-1; 9 bases align to TRBD1. The CDR3 has 13 residues. V lost 7 bases, J lost 0 bases, and 1 base stayed unmatched. Germline CDR1 is SGHNT and CDR2 is YYREEE (reference sequence). CDR3 sequence reads: CASRDRVNTEAFF. The CDR3, as DNA: TGTGCCAGCCGGGACAGGGTGAACACTGAAGCTTTCTTT.

The J gene is TRBJ2-2, the V gene TRBV9; tentative D call: TRBD2 (5 bases). V was clipped by 7 bases and J by 0 bases, with 13 bases between them. Looked up from germline, CDR1 is SGDLS and CDR2 is YYNGEE. The CDR3 extends over 15 amino acids. The DNA for the CDR3 is TGTGCCAGCCGGTCGGGCGGGTCGAACACCGGGGAGCTGTTTTTT. It encodes CASRSGGSNTGELFF.

This chain joins TRBV29-1 and TRBJ1-1; 7 bases map to TRBD1. Germline V CDR1 and CDR2: SQVTM, ANQGSEA. The V and J ends lost 7 bases and 8 bases, in that order; junction bases with no gene match: 7. This CDR3 has 11 residues. The CDR3 loop reads CSGLIQGEAFF. CDR3 DNA: TGCAGCGGCCTAATACAGGGGGAAGCTTTCTTT.